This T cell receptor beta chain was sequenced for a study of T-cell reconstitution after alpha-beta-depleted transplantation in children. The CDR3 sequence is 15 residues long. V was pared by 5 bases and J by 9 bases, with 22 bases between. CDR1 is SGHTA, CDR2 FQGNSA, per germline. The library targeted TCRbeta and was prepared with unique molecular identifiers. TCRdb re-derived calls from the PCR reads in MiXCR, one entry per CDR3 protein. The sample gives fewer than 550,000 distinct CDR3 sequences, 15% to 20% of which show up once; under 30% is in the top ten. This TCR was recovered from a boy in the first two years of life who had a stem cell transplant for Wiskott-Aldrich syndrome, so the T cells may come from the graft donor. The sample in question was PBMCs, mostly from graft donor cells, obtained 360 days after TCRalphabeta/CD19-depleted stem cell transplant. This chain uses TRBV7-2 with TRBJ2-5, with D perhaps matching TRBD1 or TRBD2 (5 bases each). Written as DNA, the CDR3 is TGTGCCAGCAGCGAGGGACCGCACAATCGGAGACCCCAGTACTTC. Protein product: CASSEGPHNRRPQYF.